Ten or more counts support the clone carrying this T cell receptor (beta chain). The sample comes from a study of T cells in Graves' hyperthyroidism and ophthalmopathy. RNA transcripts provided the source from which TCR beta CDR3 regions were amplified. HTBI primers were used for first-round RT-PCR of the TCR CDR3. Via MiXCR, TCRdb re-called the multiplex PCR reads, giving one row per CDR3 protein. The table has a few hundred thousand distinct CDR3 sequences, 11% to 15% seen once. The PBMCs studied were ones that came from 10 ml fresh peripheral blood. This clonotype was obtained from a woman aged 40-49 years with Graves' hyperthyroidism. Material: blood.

The CDR3 DNA reads as TGCAGCGTTAAACCCGGGACTATCGGTGAGCAGTTCTTC. Translating gives CSVKPGTIGEQFF. J is TRBJ2-1 and V is TRBV29-1; 7 nucleotides line up with TRBD2. Unmatched junction bases numbered 10, after V lost 5 bases and J lost 9 bases. The CDR3 is 13 amino acids. Germline V gene sequence: CDR1 SQVTM, CDR2 ANQGSEA.